Below, 22 T cell receptor beta chains from the same sample are listed, as sequenced in a study of CD8 T cells in Susac syndrome. With random hexamers, roughly 0.45 to 1 ug RNA was reverse transcribed. TCRdb called the immunoSEQ multiplex PCR reads again in MiXCR, with one record for every CDR3 protein. The sample has under 250,000 distinct CDR3 sequences, approximately 94% seen once. Sequencing was performed on CD4+ T cells from PBMCs. The receptors were gathered from a human donor with Susac syndrome.

This clonotype was counted only a few times. This chain links TRBV30 with TRBJ2-7; 7 nucleotides match TRBD1. In germline, CDR1 is GTSNPN, CDR2 SVGIG (reference sequence). The CDR3 loop spans 15 amino acids. V shed 3 bases and J 1 base; nucleotides not matched to a gene: 9. In DNA form, the CDR3 reads TGTGCCTGGAGAACGGGACAGTCCGTTTCCTACGAGCAGTACTTC. Its protein is CAWRTGQSVSYEQYF.

The V call is TRBV2, the J call TRBJ2-5; D is unclear. The germline V and J ends were trimmed by 4 bases and 1 base, with 7 bases remaining between them. This CDR3 has 13 residues. The V gene's germline CDR1 is SNHLY and CDR2 FYNNEI. The CDR3 region is CASSAPAQETQYF. The CDR3 DNA reads as TGTGCCAGCAGTGCCCCAGCCCAAGAGACCCAGTACTTC.

The chain couples TRBV30 to TRBJ1-2, with 9 positions matching TRBD1. The length of the CDR3 is 14 residues. Germline assignment: CDR1 GTSNPN and CDR2 SVGIG (reference sequence). V shed 1 base and J 5 bases; nucleotides not matched to a gene: 5. Here the CDR3 DNA reads TGTGCCTGGAGTGCCACCGGGACAGGGTATGGCTACACCTTC. Its protein is CAWSATGTGYGYTF.

V and J are TRBV28 and TRBJ2-5, with D tentatively TRBD1 or TRBD2 (5 bases each). V dropped 6 bases and J dropped 3 bases, with 17 bases sitting between them. Germline V gene sequence: CDR1 MDHEN, CDR2 SYDVKM. The CDR3 is 15 amino acids. The DNA for the CDR3 is TGTGCCAGCAGCTCTCGGGACCGTACCGAAGAGACCCAGTACTTC. Its protein product is CASSSRDRTEETQYF.

CDR3 in DNA: TGCAGTGCTAGTCCCCGACAGGGGAATGAAAAACTGTTTTTT. Translated: CSASPRQGNEKLFF. This chain connects TRBV20-1 to TRBJ1-4, with 8 positions matching TRBD1. J was trimmed by 5 bases and V by 3 bases; bases with no gene match: 5. The CDR3 has 14 amino acids. Germline CDR1 DFQATT, CDR2 SNEGSKA (reference sequence).

The chain is built from TRBV20-1 and TRBJ2-5, with D possibly being TRBD1 or TRBD2 (5 bases each). Deletions cut 6 bases from V and 7 bases from J, with 18 bases between. The germline V gene has CDR1 DFQATT and CDR2 SNEGSKA (reference sequence). The CDR3 consists of 13 residues. The CDR3 nucleotides read TGCAGTGCAAGGGACGGTCGGCGAGCGACCCAGTACTTC. This encodes CSARDGRRATQYF.

This clonotype has only a few counts. V gene TRBV6-1 combines with J gene TRBJ1-2; maybe TRBD1 (6 bases). The CDR3 consists of 12 residues. Trimming shortened V by 8 bases and J by 4 bases, and 11 bases separated the two germline ends. From germline, CDR1 is MNHNS and CDR2 SASEGT. The CDR3 reads CASRGGPYGYTF. The CDR3, as DNA: TGTGCCAGCCGAGGGGGGCCCTATGGCTACACCTTC.

The rearrangement links TRBV20-1 to TRBJ1-5; D not resolved. V lost 0 bases to trimming and J lost 10 bases, with 16 bases between them. Germline CDR1 DFQATT, CDR2 SNEGSKA (reference sequence). The CDR3 loop spans 14 amino acids. The CDR3 reads CSARDRLLSAPQHF. As DNA, the CDR3 is TGCAGTGCTAGAGATAGGCTCCTTTCTGCTCCCCAGCATTTT.

The chain has TRBV7-2 and TRBJ2-7, with TRBD1 matching 7 bases. The CDR3 runs 14 residues. Germline-derived CDR1 and CDR2 are SGHTA and FQGNSA. The J segment lost 4 bases and the V segment lost 1 base, leaving 4 bases of the junction unmatched. CDR3 sequence: CASSLGDRTYEQYF. CDR3 in DNA: TGTGCCAGCAGCTTAGGGGACAGAACTTACGAGCAGTACTTC.

This chain uses TRBV12-3 or TRBV12-4 with TRBJ2-7, with D possibly TRBD1 on 5 matching bases. Trimming removed 3 bases from V and 0 bases from J, with 9 bases in between. The CDR3 is made up of 14 amino acids. The CDR3 region has the DNA TGTGCCAGCAGTTTGGGGCAGGGCTCCTACGAGCAGTACTTC. Its translation: CASSLGQGSYEQYF.

The rearrangement links TRBV11-2 to TRBJ1-6; D is perhaps TRBD1 (5 bases). This CDR3 has 15 residues. V was shortened by 0 bases and J by 8 bases, with 11 bases between the two germline ends. The germline gives CDR1 SGHAT, CDR2 FQNNGV. DNA of the CDR3: TGTGCCAGCAGCTTAGATGGGCAGGGCCATTCACCCCTCCACTTT. Amino acid sequence: CASSLDGQGHSPLHF.

J is TRBJ2-2 and V is TRBV12-3 or TRBV12-4; D gene ambiguous. V dropped 5 bases and J dropped 5 bases, with 15 bases sitting between them. This CDR3 region has 15 residues. The DNA of the CDR3 is TGTGCCAGCAGTCGGCGCAGGCCCGATACCGGGGAGCTGTTTTTT. It yields the protein CASSRRRPDTGELFF.

V gene TRBV30 combines with J gene TRBJ1-5; D remains unclear. The germline CDR1 and CDR2 sequences are GTSNPN and SVGIG (reference sequence). This CDR3 spans 11 amino acids. The V end lost 1 base, the J end lost 8 bases, and 6 bases lay between the germline ends. CDR3 sequence (DNA): TGTGCCTGGAGTGCGGGCGAGCCCCAGCATTTT. Amino acid sequence: CAWSAGEPQHF.

This sequence joins TRBV28 and TRBJ1-5; no reliable D call. The V gene lost 5 bases and the J gene lost 9 bases, with 14 bases spanning the gap. This CDR3 is built from 13 residues. Germline CDR1 and CDR2: MDHEN and SYDVKM. CDR3 bases: TGTGCCAGCAGTCGGACGCAGTGGTTGCCCCAGCATTTT. Its translation is CASSRTQWLPQHF.

The V and J genes are TRBV11-3 and TRBJ2-5; D uncertain. This CDR3 spans 15 amino acids. Germline V lookup: CDR1 SGHNT, CDR2 YENEEA. Trimming shortened V by 1 base and J by 3 bases, and 12 bases separated the two germline ends. The CDR3 nucleotides are TGTGCCAGCAGCTTAGTCGAGGACCAAGAAGAGACCCAGTACTTC. It specifies CASSLVEDQEETQYF.

The chain carries TRBV6-5 and TRBJ1-2; D might be TRBD1 (5 bases). The CDR3 has 12 residues. CDR1 and CDR2 from the germline V gene are MNHEY and SVGAGI. The V end was cut by 5 bases, the J end by 6 bases, with 10 bases between. For the CDR3, the DNA is TGTGCCAGCAGTATCCAAGGGGATGGCTACACCTTC. This codes for CASSIQGDGYTF.

The CDR3 nucleotides are TGCAGCGTCGGCGGCAATCAGGGTACGCAGTATTTT. Its translation: CSVGGNQGTQYF. The chain links TRBV29-1 to TRBJ2-3; D possibly corresponds to TRBD1 (5 bases). V lost 6 bases, J lost 8 bases, and 15 bases lay in between. The CDR3 runs to 12 residues. Germline CDR1 and CDR2: SQVTM and ANQGSEA.

As DNA, the CDR3 is TGTGCCAGCAGCTTAGCCGGCGGAGATACGCAGTATTTT. This encodes CASSLAGGDTQYF. J is TRBJ2-3 and V is TRBV11-2, with D uncertain. Germline values: CDR1 SGHAT, CDR2 FQNNGV. Trimming left V 1 base short and J 5 bases short, with 7 bases between. This CDR3 has 13 amino acids.

J is TRBJ2-7 and V is TRBV9; D call uncertain. Trimming stripped 0 bases from V and 6 bases from J, with 7 bases between. Germline V lookup: CDR1 SGDLS, CDR2 YYNGEE. CDR3 size: 12 residues. The CDR3 region has the DNA TGTGCCAGCAGCGTAGGGTTCAGCGAGCAGTACTTC. Translation: CASSVGFSEQYF.

The V gene is TRBV24-1, the J gene TRBJ1-5; unclear D gene. V shed 0 bases and J shed 6 bases, with 5 bases lying between them. Germline values: CDR1 KGHDR, CDR2 SFDVKD. This CDR3 comprises 13 residues. CDR3 in DNA: TGTGCCACCAGTGATTTGCCGGGTCAGCCCCAGCATTTT. Amino acids: CATSDLPGQPQHF.

The V call is TRBV19, the J call TRBJ1-1; D not certain. The CDR3 has 13 residues. The germline V gene encodes CDR1 LNHDA and CDR2 SQIVND (reference sequence). The ends were cut back, 1 base at V and 5 bases at J, with 8 bases in the middle. CDR3 coding DNA: TGTGCCAGTAGTATAGGCAGGCCAACTGAAGCTTTCTTT. This translates into CASSIGRPTEAFF.

The count of this clonotype is one. This chain links TRBV20-1 with TRBJ2-5; TRBD2 aligns across 8 bases. The V segment lost 2 bases and the J segment 4 bases; nucleotides outside the gene matches: 6. The CDR3 runs 14 residues. Per the germline V gene, CDR1 is DFQATT and CDR2 is SNEGSKA (reference sequence). Here the CDR3 reads CSARRLAGLETQYF. CDR3 DNA sequence: TGCAGTGCTAGAAGGCTAGCGGGTTTAGAGACCCAGTACTTC.